Following are 13 T cell receptor beta chains from one sample sequenced in a study of blood T cell repertoires in COVID-19. Measured with immunoSEQ multiplex PCR; TCRdb has only the in-frame clones, and not every one. The sample consists of approximately 180,000 clones, more than 70% of them appearing once. The sequenced sample consisted of peripheral blood. The source of these receptors is a human donor in a cohort sampled during active COVID-19.

The chain recombines TRBV2 with TRBJ2-6; 8 nucleotides match TRBD1. The germline V gene encodes CDR1 SNHLY and CDR2 FYNNEI. This CDR3 has 17 amino acids. The J segment lost 3 bases and the V segment lost 4 bases, leaving 8 bases of the junction unmatched. CDR3 region: CASSGGTGIGGANVLTF. CDR3 coding DNA: TGTGCCAGCAGTGGGGGGACAGGTATTGGTGGGGCCAACGTCCTGACTTTC.

V gene TRBV6-5 combines with J gene TRBJ1-1; D may be TRBD1 (6 bases). Trimming left V 6 bases short and J 0 bases short, with 11 bases between. There are 14 residues in the CDR3. Germline V gives CDR1 MNHEY, CDR2 SVGAGI. Written as DNA, the CDR3 is TGTGCCAGCAGATTTACAGGGTTGAACACTGAAGCTTTCTTT. Translation gives CASRFTGLNTEAFF.

This clone appeared once. The rearrangement links TRBV6-4 to TRBJ2-5; D is ambiguous. CDR1 MRHNA and CDR2 SNTAGT come from the germline V gene. The V end lost 4 bases, the J end lost 10 bases, and 7 bases lay between the germline ends. The CDR3 has 10 residues. The DNA of the CDR3 is TGTGCCAGCAGTGTCCGGGTCCAGTACTTC. This encodes CASSVRVQYF.

The chain uses TRBV30 and TRBJ1-3, with 9 bases matching TRBD1. Germline V lookup: CDR1 GTSNPN, CDR2 SVGIG (reference sequence). This CDR3 contains 17 residues. V gave up 5 bases and J gave up 1 base; unmatched junction bases: 12. CDR3 bases: TGTGCCTGGTACCGGGACAGGGCGAGGAAATCTGGAAACACCATATATTTT. This gives the protein CAWYRDRARKSGNTIYF.

This chain connects TRBV18 to TRBJ1-1, with 7 bases matching TRBD1. The CDR3 extends over 13 amino acids. The V and J ends lost 5 bases and 1 base, in that order; junction bases with no gene match: 1. Germline V gives CDR1 KGHSH, CDR2 LQKENI. CDR3 coding DNA: TGTGCCAGCTCAGGGGACAGGAACACTGAAGCTTTCTTT. It translates to CASSGDRNTEAFF.

Written as DNA, the CDR3 is TGTGCCAGCAGCTTGGCCGGAGGGAATAATTCACCCCTCCACTTT. Encoded protein: CASSLAGGNNSPLHF. V usage is TRBV5-5 and J usage is TRBJ1-6; no reliable D call. The germline gives CDR1 SGHKS, CDR2 YYEKEE (reference sequence). V gave up 0 bases and J gave up 5 bases, with 9 bases separating them. This CDR3 region has 15 residues.

J is TRBJ1-1 and V is TRBV29-1; a weak D match, TRBD1 (6 bases). V lost 7 bases, J lost 3 bases, and 12 bases lay in between. Per the germline V gene, CDR1 is SQVTM and CDR2 is ANQGSEA. CDR3 length: 12 amino acids. DNA for the CDR3: TGCAGCGCCGGAGGGGGGGACACTGAAGCTTTCTTT. Its protein product is CSAGGGDTEAFF.

The chain employs TRBV6-5 and TRBJ1-1, with 8 nucleotides matching TRBD1. This CDR3 contains 15 residues. Trimming cost V 2 bases and J 1 base; bases outside gene matches: 3. Germline lookup yields CDR1 MNHEY and CDR2 SVGAGI. In DNA form, the CDR3 reads TGTGCCAGCAGTTACACTCAGGGGGCGAACACTGAAGCTTTCTTT. It is translated as CASSYTQGANTEAFF.

The chain uses TRBV27 and TRBJ2-7, with D maybe TRBD1 (6 bases). This CDR3 has 12 residues. The V and J ends lost 3 bases and 7 bases respectively, with 10 bases between them. Germline V gene data show CDR1 as MNHEY and CDR2 as SMNVEV (reference sequence). The CDR3 reads CASSFRGREQYF. DNA for the CDR3: TGTGCCAGCAGTTTCAGGGGCCGGGAGCAGTACTTC.

About this clone: At one boundary the junction diverges from the germline segment, which might be a read error. This chain uses TRBV10-3 with TRBJ1-2, with D perhaps TRBD1 (5 bases). The germline V gene encodes CDR1 ENHRY and CDR2 SYGVKD. There are 14 residues in the CDR3. The CDR3 region has the DNA TGTGCCACCAGTGAACGCCAGGGCGTCTATGGCTACACCTTC. This codes for CATSERQGVYGYTF.

V is TRBV6-4 and J is TRBJ1-2, with D perhaps matching TRBD1 (5 bases). CDR1 MRHNA and CDR2 SNTAGT come from the germline V gene. The CDR3 loop spans 14 amino acids. Deletions cut 2 bases from V and 7 bases from J, with 14 bases between. The CDR3 sequence is CASSDAFPGGGYTF. CDR3 sequence (DNA): TGTGCCAGCAGTGACGCCTTCCCCGGGGGTGGCTACACCTTC.

The chain couples TRBV5-1 to TRBJ1-6, with a possible D match to TRBD1 (5 bases). Trimming cost V 3 bases and J 6 bases, with 13 bases left between them. The germline V gene encodes CDR1 SGHRS and CDR2 YFSETQ. The CDR3 spans 15 residues. The CDR3, as DNA: TGCGCCAGCAGCTCACTATCGGGGGGTAATTCACCCCTCCACTTT. Its translation: CASSSLSGGNSPLHF.

The chain couples TRBV27 to TRBJ2-1; tentative D call: TRBD2 (5 bases). From germline, CDR1 is MNHEY and CDR2 SMNVEV (reference sequence). Trimming removed 6 bases from V and 4 bases from J, with 13 bases in between. This CDR3 region has 14 residues. CDR3 nucleotide sequence: TGTGCCAGCAGGAGCGGTATCCGGTACAATGAGCAGTTCTTC. This sequence encodes CASRSGIRYNEQFF.